This TCR beta chain originates from a study of T cell responses to AZD1222 COVID-19 vaccine. Germline values: CDR1 SEHNR, CDR2 FQNEAQ (reference sequence). The ends lost 5 bases at V and 2 bases at J; junction bases unmatched: 6. There are 14 residues in the CDR3. Using immunoSEQ multiplex PCR, the repertoire was profiled, and TCRdb retains in-frame clones only, with some absent. The sample holds about 83,000 clones; 86% are singletons and the top ten take 8.5% to 9%. The TCR originated in an adult in good health. The chain couples TRBV7-9 to TRBJ2-7; 7 bases agree with TRBD2. The input for sequencing was peripheral blood, taken on day 0 of AZD1222 vaccination. This CDR3 reads CASSHFRGAYEQYF. The CDR3 nucleotides read TGTGCCAGCAGCCATTTCCGGGGGGCCTACGAGCAGTACTTC.